This T cell receptor beta chain appears in the sequencing data of a study of T cell repertoires in cytomegalovirus infection. This clonotype was detected a few times. What it recognizes is unknown. TCRdb redid the calling of the reads with MiXCR, one entry per CDR3 protein. This sample yields some 180,000 distinct CDR3 sequences, of which roughly 15% are seen a single time; almost 25% belongs to the top ten. The CDR3 covers 14 residues. The germline V gene has CDR1 ENHRY and CDR2 SYGVKD. Trimming shortened V by 2 bases and J by 0 bases, and 7 bases separated the two germline ends. The study's findings and limits: CMV carriers having the relevant HLA were flagged by cumulative public TCR beta family frequency.

Sequenced: CD8+ T cells from PBMCs. This chain links TRBV10-3 with TRBJ1-1; D uncertain. The receptor comes from a human donor in good health (CMV status not recorded). Some clones in this sample may be carry-over from other donors' samples. The CDR3 sequence: CAISEQDMNTEAFF. As DNA, the CDR3 is TGTGCCATCAGTGAGCAAGACATGAACACTGAAGCTTTCTTT.